This TCR beta chain was sequenced in a study of blood T cell repertoires in COVID-19. Across the study: COVID-19 samples from acute and convalescent phases originated in the United States, Italy and Spain. Nucleic acid was either cDNA or gDNA, and it came from T cells, B-cell-depleted T cells, or PBMCs.

As originally analysed: Cell counts per sample came from amplifying reference gene primers. TCRdb's table, derived via immunoSEQ multiplex PCR, lists solely in-frame clones and lacks some. The V and J calls and clone size come from that table; D and trimming were worked out from the DNA. This sample has about 73,000 clones, with more than 65% found just once. The CDR3 has 13 residues. Germline CDR1 reads MNHEY; CDR2 reads SVGAGI. V lost 9 bases to trimming and J lost 10 bases; unmatched junction nucleotides: 9. The sequence was obtained from a human donor in a cohort sampled during active COVID-19. The sequenced material came from peripheral blood. This chain connects TRBV6-5 to TRBJ1-6; the match to TRBD1 covers 7 bases. The CDR3 region is CASEPGGVSPLHF. The CDR3 DNA reads as TGTGCCAGTGAACCAGGGGGTGTGTCACCCCTCCACTTT.